This T cell receptor (beta chain) was profiled in a study of regulatory T cells in long-lasting Graves disease. About the study: By definition, persistent Graves' disease involved antithyroid drugs for over 5 years alongside positive TSH receptor antibodies. General study results and limits: Small numbers of samples may have cut accuracy.

Described time point: persistent/refractory GD, antithyroid drugs over 5 years with positive TRAb. PBMC RNA was the source of the TCR library. V gave up 2 bases and J gave up 7 bases, with 11 bases separating them. Germline CDR1 is SGHTA and CDR2 is FQGTGA. The CDR3 has 13 residues. A note on this clonotype: The antigen remains unidentified.

Arm-PCR with iRepertoire HTBI primers amplified the CDR3 regions for these TCR beta libraries. TCRdb passed the multiplex PCR reads through MiXCR, listing each CDR3 protein once. The data contain about 660,000 distinct CDR3 sequences, 25% to 35% of them singletons. Material: peripheral blood mononuclear cells (PBMCs), obtained when the disease was refractory, from a patient treated with antithyroid drugs. The receptor was derived from a female donor with Graves disease. The V and J genes are TRBV7-3 and TRBJ2-5; no reliable D call. The DNA of the CDR3 is TGTGCCAGCAGCTTATCGACCTCCGGGACCCAGTACTTC. It codes for CASSLSTSGTQYF.